This T cell receptor (beta chain) was retrieved from a study of cytomegalovirus exposure and HLA in healthy donors. Turning to this clone: No antigen is known for it.

CDR1 is SGHTA, CDR2 FQGNSA, per germline. V dropped 5 bases and J dropped 5; count of bases not matched to a gene: 7. The CDR3 runs 16 residues. Study observations and caveats: Confirmation was obtained in vitro that a few CMV-associated chains are specific for CMV antigens.

A multiplex PCR was run with 60 Vbeta primers and 13 Jbeta primers. The protocol was immunoSEQ multiplex PCR, while the TCRdb copy is restricted to in-frame clones and leaves out a portion. The table has around 75,000 clones, 70% to 80% seen once. Sample: PBMCs. The chain uses TRBV7-2 and TRBJ1-6; 9 bases agree with TRBD1. The clonotype originates from a man aged 35-49 years in good health and CMV-seronegative. The CDR3 nucleotides are TGTGCCAGCAGCCAACGGACAGGGGCCGATAATTCACCCCTCCACTTT. Its protein product is CASSQRTGADNSPLHF.